The 23 T cell receptor beta chains below come from one sample, sequenced in a study of persistence of HIV-infected CD4 T cells. Lysates of CMV-infected fibroblasts at 10 ug/mL stimulated these cells. CD40L-negative CD69-negative CD45RO-high memory CD4+ T cells were sorted as populations depleted of antigen-responding cells. These TCRs are of unknown antigen specificity. The libraries were made with immunoSEQ version 4 in survey mode. This table comes from immunoSEQ multiplex PCR, and its TCRdb copy is limited to in-frame clones, with some not included. The sample shows more than 45,000 clones, around 75% of them seen only once. Sample: CD4+ T cells sorted from PBMCs after 18-hour stimulation, taken from a patient who received antiretroviral therapy. Receptors originate from an adult man with HIV who was CMV-seropositive.

The chain recombines TRBV21-1 with TRBJ2-7. TRBV21-1 is shown as a pseudogene. This CDR3 contains 19 residues. The CDR3 sequence: CASSSQKTHGTIIAYEQYF. The CDR3 region has the DNA TGTGCCAGCAGCTCCCAGAAGACCCACGGGACCATCATCGCCTACGAGCAGTACTTC.

The chain joins TRBV6-5 to TRBJ2-1; 9 positions agree with TRBD1. The CDR3 covers 14 residues. The germline V gene has CDR1 MNHEY and CDR2 SVGAGI. V shed 10 bases and J 7 bases; nucleotides not matched to a gene: 11. The DNA for the CDR3 is TGTGCCACCACGAGGGGGACAGGGATTAATGAGCAGTTCTTC. It specifies CATTRGTGINEQFF.

The rearrangement links TRBV11-2 to TRBJ1-5, with a tentative D call TRBD1 (5 bases). Germline CDR1 and CDR2: SGHAT and FQNNGV. The CDR3 spans 15 residues. Trimming pared 1 base from V and 4 bases from J, leaving 11 bases between. In DNA, the CDR3 is TGTGCCAGCAGCTTAGGCAGGGACCGGAATCAGCCCCAGCATTTT. This gives the protein CASSLGRDRNQPQHF.

The chain recombines TRBV19 with TRBJ2-3; no definite D call. Germline CDR1 reads LNHDA; CDR2 reads SQIVND (reference sequence). This CDR3 is 12 amino acids long. V lost 6 bases, J lost 3 bases, and 7 bases lay in between. Here the CDR3 reads CASSLGTDTQYF. In DNA, the CDR3 is TGTGCCAGTAGCCTTGGGACAGATACGCAGTATTTT.

The chain uses TRBV5-5 and TRBJ1-6; D unclear. The CDR3 covers 14 residues. V lost 0 bases and J lost 8, with 9 bases in between. In germline, CDR1 is SGHKS, CDR2 YYEKEE (reference sequence). CDR3 sequence: CASSLVGVDSPLHF. In DNA form, the CDR3 reads TGTGCCAGCAGCTTGGTTGGGGTGGATTCACCCCTCCACTTT.

CDR3: CASTLDRGGGTDTQYF. Written as DNA, the CDR3 is TGTGCCAGCACCCTTGACAGGGGAGGAGGCACAGATACGCAGTATTTT. The rearrangement joins TRBV11-1 to TRBJ2-3, with 8 bases aligning to TRBD1. CDR1 and CDR2 (germline): SGHAT, FQDESV (reference sequence). Germline trimming cut 7 bases from V and 1 base from J; bases unmatched to any gene: 10. CDR3 size: 16 residues.

V and J are TRBV27 and TRBJ1-2, with TRBD1 matching 7 bases. V was pared by 0 bases and J by 4 bases, with 5 bases of the junction left unmatched. The CDR3 has 15 residues. CDR1 and CDR2 from the germline V gene are MNHEY and SMNVEV (reference sequence). The CDR3, as DNA: TGTGCCAGCAGTTTATCAGGGGGCGCGATCTATGGCTACACCTTC. It codes for CASSLSGGAIYGYTF.

This chain links TRBV7-9 with TRBJ1-1, with 9 bases fitting TRBD1. The CDR3 is 15 residues long. Unmatched junction bases numbered 0, after V lost 0 bases and J lost 1 base. Germline V lookup: CDR1 SEHNR, CDR2 FQNEAQ (reference sequence). DNA for the CDR3: TGTGCCAGCAGCTTAGCGGGACAGGGGAACACTGAAGCTTTCTTT. The encoded protein is CASSLAGQGNTEAFF.

J is TRBJ2-2 and V is TRBV10-3, with D possibly being TRBD1 (6 bases). V gave up 0 bases and J gave up 5 bases, with 13 bases separating them. Germline lookup yields CDR1 ENHRY and CDR2 SYGVKD. CDR3 size: 16 residues. The DNA for the CDR3 is TGTGCCATCAGTGAGTCCTGGACAGCCAGAACCGGGGAGCTGTTTTTT. This sequence encodes CAISESWTARTGELFF.

This chain joins TRBV5-6 and TRBJ2-7, with D possibly TRBD2 on 5 matching bases. This CDR3 has 15 amino acids. Deletions cut 4 bases from V and 6 bases from J, with 20 bases between. Looked up from germline, CDR1 is SGHDT and CDR2 is YYEEEE. CDR3 sequence reads: CASSPAAKRVIEQYF. CDR3 DNA: TGTGCCAGCAGCCCGGCGGCTAAGAGGGTAATCGAGCAGTACTTC.

This sequence joins TRBV18 and TRBJ1-6; D ambiguous. The ends were cut back, 3 bases at V and 6 bases at J, with 12 bases in the middle. Germline CDR1 reads KGHSH; CDR2 reads LQKENI. The CDR3 has 15 amino acids. The CDR3, as DNA: TGTGCCAGCTCACCGGAAGGTGGATCTAATTCACCCCTCCACTTT. This gives the protein CASSPEGGSNSPLHF.

The V and J genes are TRBV29-1 and TRBJ2-7; D may match TRBD1 or TRBD2 (5 bases each). The germline V gene encodes CDR1 SQVTM and CDR2 ANQGSEA. V was cut by 7 bases and J by 2 bases, with 18 bases left in between. This CDR3 comprises 14 residues. The CDR3 region is CSAIKGAGTYEQYF. In nucleotides, the CDR3 is TGCAGCGCCATTAAGGGAGCAGGGACCTACGAGCAGTACTTC.

The gene calls are TRBV6-5 and TRBJ1-5; D remains ambiguous. The germline V and J ends were trimmed by 4 bases and 8 bases, with 12 bases remaining between them. The CDR3 contains 13 residues. Germline assignment: CDR1 MNHEY and CDR2 SVGAGI. For the CDR3, the DNA is TGTGCCAGCAGTTTCTCGGACGACGAGCCCCAGCATTTT. Translating gives CASSFSDDEPQHF.

This chain connects TRBV19 to TRBJ1-2; D not resolved. CDR1 is LNHDA and CDR2 is SQIVND in the germline V gene (reference sequence). Trimming cost V 4 bases and J 0 bases, with 12 bases left between them. CDR3 size: 15 residues. The CDR3 DNA sequence: TGTGCCAGTAGTACCCAATCGGCCGCTAACTATGGCTACACCTTC. It is translated as CASSTQSAANYGYTF.

Points on this clone: Within the sample, other DNA sequences also encode this same CDR3. V and J are TRBV7-8 and TRBJ2-7; D possibly uses TRBD1 or TRBD2 (6 bases each). V dropped 1 base and J dropped 0 bases, with 10 bases sitting between them. This CDR3 contains 15 residues. CDR1 SGHVS and CDR2 FQNEAQ come from the germline V gene. CDR3 in amino acids: CASSLEGGLSYEQYF. CDR3 coding DNA: TGTGCCAGCAGCTTAGAGGGGGGACTCTCCTACGAGCAGTACTTC.

This clone was detected once. The chain has TRBV30 and TRBJ1-2, with a possible D match to TRBD1 (5 bases). Deletions cut 1 base from V and 4 bases from J, with 10 bases between. Germline assignment: CDR1 GTSNPN and CDR2 SVGIG (reference sequence). The CDR3 sequence is 13 residues long. The CDR3 here is CAWSGRGGYGYTF. The CDR3 coding sequence is TGTGCCTGGAGTGGACGGGGGGGCTATGGCTACACCTTC.

The count of this clone is one. The rearrangement uses TRBV19 and TRBJ2-5, with 11 bases that match TRBD1. Germline V lookup: CDR1 LNHDA, CDR2 SQIVND (reference sequence). V dropped 7 bases and J dropped 3; count of bases not matched to a gene: 7. This CDR3 has 15 amino acids. This chain's CDR3 is CASIGTGQGEETQYF. Here the CDR3 DNA reads TGTGCCAGTATTGGGACGGGACAGGGGGAAGAGACCCAGTACTTC. The complete variable domain, with remaining parts taken from reference TRBV19 and TRBJ2-5, reads DGGITQSPKYLFRKEGQNVTLSCEQNLNHDAMYWYRQDPGQGLRLIYYSQIVNDFQKGDIAEGYSVSREKKESFPLTVTSAQKNPTAFYLCASIGTGQGEETQYFGPGTRLLVL.

V usage is TRBV24-1 and J usage is TRBJ2-1; 7 bases agree with TRBD1. V was pared by 6 bases and J by 4 bases, with 2 bases of the junction left unmatched. The germline V gene has CDR1 KGHDR and CDR2 SFDVKD. The CDR3 totals 13 residues. CDR3 residues: CATSKTGYNEQFF. In DNA, the CDR3 is TGTGCCACCAGTAAGACAGGGTACAATGAGCAGTTCTTC.

In DNA, the CDR3 is TGCGCCAGCAGCTTGGGGTCCGGGAGTGGCTACACCTTC. It translates to CASSLGSGSGYTF. This sequence joins TRBV5-1 and TRBJ1-2; no clear D gene. The CDR3 extends over 13 amino acids. V lost 0 bases to trimming and J lost 7 bases, with 10 bases between them. The germline CDR1 and CDR2 sequences are SGHRS and YFSETQ.

V gene TRBV7-2 combines with J gene TRBJ2-5; 8 bases fit TRBD1. The length of the CDR3 is 17 residues. Unmatched junction bases numbered 6, after V lost 0 bases and J lost 0 bases. Germline CDR1 reads SGHTA; CDR2 reads FQGNSA. CDR3 sequence reads: CASSLAATGAYQETQYF. DNA for the CDR3: TGTGCCAGCAGCTTAGCGGCGACAGGGGCGTACCAAGAGACCCAGTACTTC. Full variable domain (remainder filled in from reference TRBV7-2 and TRBJ2-5): GAGVSQSPSNKVTEKGKDVELRCDPISGHTALYWYRQSLGQGLEFLIYFQGNSAPDKSGLPSDRFSAERTGGSVSTLTIQRTQQEDSAVYLCASSLAATGAYQETQYFGPGTRLLVL.

This rearrangement joins TRBV15 to TRBJ1-1; TRBD1 might be the D (5 bases). V was trimmed by 0 bases and J by 4 bases, leaving 9 bases between them. Germline assignment: CDR1 LNHNV and CDR2 YYDKDF (reference sequence). The CDR3 extends over 14 amino acids. This CDR3 is CATSREYGGTEAFF. CDR3 nucleotide sequence: TGTGCCACCAGCAGAGAGTACGGGGGCACTGAAGCTTTCTTT.

This clone was counted once. V and J are TRBV6-4 and TRBJ1-1; D might be TRBD1 (5 bases). The CDR3 runs 13 residues. In germline, CDR1 is MRHNA, CDR2 SNTAGT. V was cut by 5 bases and J by 1 base, with 8 bases left in between. The CDR3 spells CASSIQENTEAFF. CDR3 nucleotide sequence: TGTGCCAGCAGTATACAGGAGAACACTGAAGCTTTCTTT.

The chain links TRBV14 to TRBJ2-7; 11 bases fit TRBD1. The CDR3 is made up of 18 amino acids. Unmatched junction bases numbered 11, after V lost 2 bases and J lost 2 bases. Per the germline V gene, CDR1 is SGHDN and CDR2 is FVKESK. Written as DNA, the CDR3 is TGTGCCAGCAGCCAACCCGCCGGGGGACAGGGGGGCACCTACGAGCAGTACTTC. This encodes CASSQPAGGQGGTYEQYF.